These 27 T cell receptor beta chains were all obtained from the same sample, sequenced in a study of blood T cell repertoires in COVID-19. Sequencing used immunoSEQ multiplex PCR; TCRdb keeps in-frame clones, though not all of them. The sample holds roughly 330,000 clones, approximately 89% seen once. The sample was PBMCs or T cells enriched from blood (not recorded which). These receptors were taken from a woman between 25 and 40 years old who had recovered from COVID-19.

The V and J genes are TRBV7-2 and TRBJ2-3; TRBD2 matches at 12 bases. CDR3 size: 18 residues. The germline CDR1 and CDR2 sequences are SGHTA and FQGNSA. V lost 4 bases to trimming and J lost 1 base; unmatched junction nucleotides: 9. The CDR3: CASSWLTRTSGGTDTQYF. Here the CDR3 DNA reads TGTGCCAGCAGCTGGCTTACCCGGACTAGCGGGGGCACAGATACGCAGTATTTT. The entire variable domain, with the rest obtained from reference TRBV7-2 and TRBJ2-3, is as follows: GAGVSQSPSNKVTEKGKDVELRCDPISGHTALYWYRQSLGQGLEFLIYFQGNSAPDKSGLPSDRFSAERTGGSVSTLTIQRTQQEDSAVYLCASSWLTRTSGGTDTQYFGPGTRLTVL.

The rearrangement joins TRBV5-1 to TRBJ1-1, with no clear D. The CDR3 consists of 13 residues. V gave up 0 bases and J gave up 3 bases, with 6 bases separating them. CDR1 is SGHRS and CDR2 is YFSETQ in the germline V gene. DNA of the CDR3: TGCGCCAGCAGCTTGGTAACAGACACTGAAGCTTTCTTT. Amino acid sequence: CASSLVTDTEAFF. Combining the CDR3 with reference TRBV5-1 and TRBJ1-1 gives the whole variable domain KAGVTQTPRYLIKTRGQQVTLSCSPISGHRSVSWYQQTPGQGLQFLFEYFSETQRNKGNFPGRFSGRQFSNSRSEMNVSTLELGDSALYLCASSLVTDTEAFFGQGTRLTVV.

V usage is TRBV5-1 and J usage is TRBJ2-5; 10 nucleotides line up with TRBD1. This CDR3 spans 15 amino acids. V dropped 3 bases and J dropped 4; count of bases not matched to a gene: 6. The germline gives CDR1 SGHRS, CDR2 YFSETQ. The CDR3 sequence is CASSWMTGGAETQYF. The CDR3 DNA reads as TGCGCCAGCAGCTGGATGACAGGGGGCGCAGAGACCCAGTACTTC.

The chain carries TRBV7-6 and TRBJ1-2; D gene uncertain. Germline CDR1 SGHVS, CDR2 FNYEAQ. The CDR3 consists of 18 residues. V was cut by 5 bases and J by 2 bases, with 24 bases left in between. This chain's CDR3 is CASSVVPGSTRYNYGYTF. Written as DNA, the CDR3 is TGTGCCAGCAGCGTAGTACCGGGATCCACCCGGTACAACTATGGCTACACCTTC. Looking up the rest from reference TRBV7-6 and TRBJ1-2 gives the full variable domain: GAGVSQSPRYKVTKRGQDVALRCDPISGHVSLYWYRQALGQGPEFLTYFNYEAQQDKSGLPNDRFSAERPEGSISTLTIQRTEQRDSAMYRCASSVVPGSTRYNYGYTFGSGTRLTVV.

Remarks on this clone: Other DNA sequences in this sample translate to the same CDR3. The genes are TRBV5-1 and TRBJ1-2; D gene unclear. Deletions cut 0 bases from V and 3 bases from J, with 6 bases between. Germline-derived CDR1 and CDR2 are SGHRS and YFSETQ. The CDR3 is 13 residues long. CDR3 sequence (DNA): TGCGCCAGCAGCTTGGGCACAGACTATGGCTACACCTTC. It encodes CASSLGTDYGYTF.

This chain uses TRBV12-3 or TRBV12-4 with TRBJ2-1; D is unclear. V was clipped by 3 bases and J by 7 bases, with 7 bases between them. The CDR3 consists of 12 residues. The CDR3 DNA follows: TGTGCCAGCAGTTTGTTCGGGAATGAGCAGTTCTTC. It specifies CASSLFGNEQFF.

DNA of the CDR3: TGTGCCAGCTCATTGGGACTAGCGGGGGCCTACAATGAGCAGTTCTTC. Its protein is CASSLGLAGAYNEQFF. The V call is TRBV18, the J call TRBJ2-1; 14 nucleotides match TRBD2. Germline CDR1 reads KGHSH; CDR2 reads LQKENI. The CDR3 runs 16 residues. With V trimmed by 5 bases and J by 2 bases, 2 bases remained unmatched.

This clone was counted a single time. The chain uses TRBV28 and TRBJ1-6; 11 positions agree with TRBD1. Germline-derived CDR1 and CDR2 are MDHEN and SYDVKM. J was trimmed by 10 bases and V by 6 bases; bases with no gene match: 14. The CDR3 is made up of 17 amino acids. The CDR3: CASSRTGGGILRSPLHF. In DNA, the CDR3 is TGTGCCAGCAGCAGGACAGGGGGCGGCATTCTAAGATCACCCCTCCACTTT.

The chain is built from TRBV30 and TRBJ1-2; 8 bases match TRBD1. This CDR3 comprises 11 residues. Germline lookup yields CDR1 GTSNPN and CDR2 SVGIG (reference sequence). J was trimmed by 7 bases and V by 3 bases; bases with no gene match: 1. The CDR3, as DNA: TGTGCCTGGAGCGGGACAGGTGGCTACACCTTC. It translates to CAWSGTGGYTF.

Many counts were recorded for this clone. V is TRBV6-2 or TRBV6-3 and J is TRBJ1-4, with D hard to call. The CDR3 spans 15 residues. The germline V gene encodes CDR1 MNHEY and CDR2 SVGEGT. Trimming took 2 bases from V and 6 from J, leaving 13 bases between them. The CDR3: CASSYAGTAYEKLFF. CDR3 bases: TGTGCCAGCAGTTACGCGGGAACCGCCTATGAAAAACTGTTTTTT.

This clone was seen only once. V is TRBV28 and J is TRBJ1-2; D remains unclear. V lost 4 bases and J 4 bases, leaving 4 bases between the germline ends. Germline CDR1 and CDR2: MDHEN and SYDVKM. The CDR3 contains 11 residues. CDR3 amino acids: CASSWSYGYTF. Here the CDR3 DNA reads TGTGCCAGCAGTTGGAGCTATGGCTACACCTTC.

The chain joins TRBV5-1 to TRBJ2-5; D is unclear. Per the germline V gene, CDR1 is SGHRS and CDR2 is YFSETQ. Trimming left V 4 bases short and J 1 base short, with 8 bases between. The CDR3 is 13 residues long. CDR3 nucleotides: TGCGCCAGCAGCCGAACAACCCAAGAGACCCAGTACTTC. Translated: CASSRTTQETQYF.

This chain uses TRBV27 with TRBJ1-2, with 9 positions matching TRBD1. The CDR3 is 13 residues long. Germline CDR1 is MNHEY and CDR2 is SMNVEV (reference sequence). J was trimmed by 7 bases and V by 5 bases; bases with no gene match: 5. In DNA, the CDR3 is TGTGCCAGCAGTAGGGACAGGGAGAGTGGCTACACCTTC. Its translation: CASSRDRESGYTF.

This clone was recorded a few times. The J gene is TRBJ1-1, the V gene TRBV19, with 8 bases lining up with TRBD1. CDR1 and CDR2 (germline): LNHDA, SQIVND (reference sequence). Unmatched junction bases numbered 3, after V lost 3 bases and J lost 3 bases. There are 14 residues in the CDR3. CDR3 sequence reads: CASSIGQGHTEAFF. CDR3 DNA sequence: TGTGCCAGTAGTATCGGACAGGGTCACACTGAAGCTTTCTTT.

The chain uses TRBV6-1 and TRBJ2-1; a weak D match, TRBD1 (5 bases). Germline V lookup: CDR1 MNHNS, CDR2 SASEGT. V was clipped by 2 bases and J by 4 bases, with 6 bases between them. The CDR3 totals 13 residues. The CDR3: CASSERTYNEQFF. CDR3 DNA: TGTGCCAGCAGTGAAAGGACATACAATGAGCAGTTCTTC.

This chain joins TRBV2 and TRBJ1-2; D gene unclear. Germline CDR1 is SNHLY and CDR2 is FYNNEI. The germline V and J ends were trimmed by 4 bases and 2 bases, with 5 bases remaining between them. This CDR3 contains 12 residues. The CDR3, as DNA: TGTGCCAGCAGTGGCGGAAACTATGGCTACACCTTC. It is translated as CASSGGNYGYTF.

This chain connects TRBV9 to TRBJ2-7, with 10 bases that match TRBD1. The CDR3 extends over 16 amino acids. The V gene's germline CDR1 is SGDLS and CDR2 YYNGEE. Trimming took 0 bases from V and 7 from J; bases not matched to a gene: 10. In DNA, the CDR3 is TGTGCCAGCAGCGTAGAACCGGGACAGGGGCTACGAGAGCAGTACTTC. It codes for CASSVEPGQGLREQYF.

This rearrangement joins TRBV7-2 to TRBJ1-2; TRBD1 is a possible D gene (5 bases). The CDR3 runs to 13 residues. CDR1 and CDR2 from the germline V gene are SGHTA and FQGNSA. V dropped 1 base and J dropped 8 bases, with 11 bases sitting between them. The CDR3 sequence: CASSLEGTGGYTF. CDR3 nucleotides: TGTGCCAGCAGCTTAGAGGGCACAGGAGGCTACACCTTC. Together with reference TRBV7-2 and TRBJ1-2, the CDR3 gives the full variable domain: GAGVSQSPSNKVTEKGKDVELRCDPISGHTALYWYRQSLGQGLEFLIYFQGNSAPDKSGLPSDRFSAERTGGSVSTLTIQRTQQEDSAVYLCASSLEGTGGYTFGSGTRLTVV.

The rearrangement uses TRBV29-1 and TRBJ1-1, with D unresolved. Germline CDR1 SQVTM, CDR2 ANQGSEA. The length of the CDR3 is 13 residues. Trimming cost V 4 bases and J 4 bases, with 13 bases left between them. CDR3 sequence: CSVGRGSSTEAFF. CDR3 nucleotide sequence: TGCAGCGTTGGGCGGGGTAGCTCCACTGAAGCTTTCTTT.

The CDR3, as DNA: TGCGCCAGCAGCCAAGAAGGGGCGCAGGGGTTCCCCCAGCATTTT. Translation gives CASSQEGAQGFPQHF. J is TRBJ1-5 and V is TRBV4-1, with a tentative D call TRBD1 (6 bases). CDR3 size: 15 residues. The germline V and J ends were trimmed by 0 bases and 10 bases, with 16 bases remaining between them. Germline CDR1 MGHRA, CDR2 YSYEKL.

The chain joins TRBV5-1 to TRBJ1-1, with D unclear. V lost 0 bases and J lost 1, with 7 bases in between. Per germline, CDR1 SGHRS and CDR2 YFSETQ. This CDR3 region has 14 residues. CDR3 sequence: CASSLAPSNTEAFF. The CDR3 bases are TGCGCCAGCAGCTTGGCCCCGTCGAACACTGAAGCTTTCTTT.

CDR3 sequence reads: CSVERDRGYEQYF. CDR3 nucleotide sequence: TGCAGCGTTGAACGGGACAGAGGCTACGAGCAGTACTTC. The chain has TRBV29-1 and TRBJ2-7; 7 positions agree with TRBD1. CDR3 length: 13 amino acids. Germline V gives CDR1 SQVTM, CDR2 ANQGSEA. V trimming: 2 bases; J trimming: 3 bases; junction bases outside the gene matches: 4.

As for this clone: Other DNA sequences from this sample encode an identical CDR3 as well. This rearrangement joins TRBV5-1 to TRBJ2-1; 7 bases fit TRBD2. CDR3 length: 15 amino acids. Germline-derived CDR1 and CDR2 are SGHRS and YFSETQ. V dropped 4 bases and J dropped 0; count of bases not matched to a gene: 4. The chain's CDR3 is CASSPSGSSYNEQFF. CDR3 nucleotides: TGCGCCAGCAGCCCTAGCGGCAGCTCCTACAATGAGCAGTTCTTC.

The V and J genes are TRBV29-1 and TRBJ2-6; D may be TRBD1 (5 bases). CDR1 SQVTM and CDR2 ANQGSEA come from the germline V gene. V was clipped by 8 bases and J by 2 bases, with 10 bases between them. CDR3 length: 13 residues. The CDR3 protein is CSFLRAGANVLTF. The CDR3 DNA is TGCAGCTTTCTCAGGGCTGGGGCCAACGTCCTGACTTTC.

The chain combines TRBV4-1 with TRBJ1-4, with D uncertain. V dropped 8 bases and J dropped 8 bases, with 21 bases sitting between them. The CDR3 length is 15 residues. Germline CDR1 MGHRA, CDR2 YSYEKL. For the CDR3, the DNA is TGCGCCAGCTCTACATTAGAGGGATTTGGGGAAAAACTGTTTTTT. Residues: CASSTLEGFGEKLFF.

In its sample, this clone was seen a few times. The rearrangement joins TRBV7-2 to TRBJ1-5, with 7 bases fitting TRBD1. The V and J ends lost 9 bases and 5 bases, in that order; junction bases with no gene match: 7. Per the germline V gene, CDR1 is SGHTA and CDR2 is FQGNSA. This CDR3 region has 13 residues. The CDR3: CASAAQGDQPQHF. The CDR3 DNA sequence: TGTGCCAGTGCCGCCCAGGGGGATCAGCCCCAGCATTTT. Full variable domain (remainder filled in from reference TRBV7-2 and TRBJ1-5): GAGVSQSPSNKVTEKGKDVELRCDPISGHTALYWYRQSLGQGLEFLIYFQGNSAPDKSGLPSDRFSAERTGGSVSTLTIQRTQQEDSAVYLCASAAQGDQPQHFGDGTRLSIL.

V and J are TRBV5-6 and TRBJ1-6; 8 positions agree with TRBD1. There are 16 residues in the CDR3. Trimming took 3 bases from V and 8 from J; bases not matched to a gene: 10. Germline assignment: CDR1 SGHDT and CDR2 YYEEEE. CDR3 protein: CASSSGTGLPDSPLHF. The CDR3 DNA is TGTGCCAGCAGCTCTGGGACAGGCCTCCCGGATTCACCCCTCCACTTT.